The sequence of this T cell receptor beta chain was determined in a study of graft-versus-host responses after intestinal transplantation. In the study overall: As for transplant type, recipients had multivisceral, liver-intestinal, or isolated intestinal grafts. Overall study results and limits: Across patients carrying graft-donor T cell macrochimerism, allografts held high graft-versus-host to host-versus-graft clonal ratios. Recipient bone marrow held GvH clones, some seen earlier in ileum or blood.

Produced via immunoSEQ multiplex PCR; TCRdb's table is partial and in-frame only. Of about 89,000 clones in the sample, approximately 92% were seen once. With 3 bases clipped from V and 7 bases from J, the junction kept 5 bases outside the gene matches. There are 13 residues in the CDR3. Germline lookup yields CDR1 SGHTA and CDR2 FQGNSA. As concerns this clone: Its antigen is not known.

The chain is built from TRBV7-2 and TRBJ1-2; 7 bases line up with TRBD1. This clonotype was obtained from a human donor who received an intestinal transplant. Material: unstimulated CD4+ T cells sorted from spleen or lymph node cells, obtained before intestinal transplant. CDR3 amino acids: CASSLIQGGGYTF. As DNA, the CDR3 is TGTGCCAGCAGCTTGATTCAGGGGGGTGGCTACACCTTC.